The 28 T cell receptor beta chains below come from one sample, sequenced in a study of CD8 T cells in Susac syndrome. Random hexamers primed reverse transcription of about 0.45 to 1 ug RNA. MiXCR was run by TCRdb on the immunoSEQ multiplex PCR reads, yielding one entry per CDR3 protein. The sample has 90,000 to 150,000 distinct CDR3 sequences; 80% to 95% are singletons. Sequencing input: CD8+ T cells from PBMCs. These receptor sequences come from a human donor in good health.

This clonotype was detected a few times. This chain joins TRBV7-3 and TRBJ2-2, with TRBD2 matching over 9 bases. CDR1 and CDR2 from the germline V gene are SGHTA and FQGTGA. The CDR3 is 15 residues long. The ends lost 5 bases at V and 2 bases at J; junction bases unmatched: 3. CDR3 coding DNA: TGTGCCAGCAGCCTTAGCGGGGGCAACACCGGGGAGCTGTTTTTT. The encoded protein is CASSLSGGNTGELFF.

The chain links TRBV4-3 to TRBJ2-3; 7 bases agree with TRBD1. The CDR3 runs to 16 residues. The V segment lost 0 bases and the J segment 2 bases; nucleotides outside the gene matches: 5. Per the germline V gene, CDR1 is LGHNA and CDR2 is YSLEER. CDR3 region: CASSQDWDSSTDTQYF. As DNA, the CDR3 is TGCGCCAGCAGCCAAGACTGGGACAGTTCCACAGATACGCAGTATTTT.

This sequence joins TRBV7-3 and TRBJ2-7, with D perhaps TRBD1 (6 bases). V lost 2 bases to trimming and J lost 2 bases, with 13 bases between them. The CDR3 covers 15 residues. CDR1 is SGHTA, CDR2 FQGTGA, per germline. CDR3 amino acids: CASSLQQGLAYEQYF. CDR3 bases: TGTGCCAGCAGCTTACAACAGGGTTTAGCCTACGAGCAGTACTTC.

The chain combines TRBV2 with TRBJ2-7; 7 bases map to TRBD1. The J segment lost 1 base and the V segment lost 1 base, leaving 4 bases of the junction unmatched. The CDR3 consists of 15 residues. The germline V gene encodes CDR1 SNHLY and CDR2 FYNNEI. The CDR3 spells CASSEGGTDSYEQYF. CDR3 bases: TGTGCCAGCAGTGAAGGGGGGACAGATTCCTACGAGCAGTACTTC.

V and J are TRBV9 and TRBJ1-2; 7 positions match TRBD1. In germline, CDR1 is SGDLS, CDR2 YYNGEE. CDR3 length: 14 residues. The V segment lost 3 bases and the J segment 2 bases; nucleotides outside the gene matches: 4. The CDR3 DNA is TGTGCCAGCAGCGCAGGGGGAGGCAACTATGGCTACACCTTC. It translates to CASSAGGGNYGYTF.

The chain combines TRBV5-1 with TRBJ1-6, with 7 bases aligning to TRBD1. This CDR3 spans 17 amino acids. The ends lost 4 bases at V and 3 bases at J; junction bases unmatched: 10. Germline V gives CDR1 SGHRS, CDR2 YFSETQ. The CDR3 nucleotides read TGCGCCAGCAGCCGGGGGGACAGTTCGAGCTATAATTCACCCCTCCACTTT. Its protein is CASSRGDSSSYNSPLHF.

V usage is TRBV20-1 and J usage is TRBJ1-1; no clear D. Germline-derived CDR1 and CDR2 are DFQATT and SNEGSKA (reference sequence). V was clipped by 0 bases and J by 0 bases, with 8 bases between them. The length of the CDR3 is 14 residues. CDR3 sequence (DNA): TGCAGTGCTAGAGATGGTTCGGTGAACACTGAAGCTTTCTTT. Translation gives CSARDGSVNTEAFF.

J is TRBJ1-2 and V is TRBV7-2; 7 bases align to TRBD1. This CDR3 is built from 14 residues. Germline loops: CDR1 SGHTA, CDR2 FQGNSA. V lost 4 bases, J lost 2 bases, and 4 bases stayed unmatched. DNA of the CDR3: TGTGCCAGCAGCTCACAGGGGCTAAACTATGGCTACACCTTC. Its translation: CASSSQGLNYGYTF.

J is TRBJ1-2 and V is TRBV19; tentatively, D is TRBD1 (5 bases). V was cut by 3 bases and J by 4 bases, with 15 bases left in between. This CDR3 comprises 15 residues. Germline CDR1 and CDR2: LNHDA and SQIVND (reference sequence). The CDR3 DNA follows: TGTGCCAGTAGTATGGGCGGGGGTCGGTTCTATGGCTACACCTTC. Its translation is CASSMGGGRFYGYTF.

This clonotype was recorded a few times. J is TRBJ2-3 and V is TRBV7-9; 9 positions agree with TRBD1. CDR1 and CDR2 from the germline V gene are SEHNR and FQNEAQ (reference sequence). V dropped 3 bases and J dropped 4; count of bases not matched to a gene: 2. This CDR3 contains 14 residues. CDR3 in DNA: TGTGCCAGCAGCTTGGGACAGGGACCAGATACGCAGTATTTT. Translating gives CASSLGQGPDTQYF.

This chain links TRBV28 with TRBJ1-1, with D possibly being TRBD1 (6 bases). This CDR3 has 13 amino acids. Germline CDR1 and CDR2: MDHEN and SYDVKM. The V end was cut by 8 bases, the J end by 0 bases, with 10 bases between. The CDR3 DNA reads TGTGCCAGCGGACAGTGGTTGAACACTGAAGCTTTCTTT. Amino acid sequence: CASGQWLNTEAFF.

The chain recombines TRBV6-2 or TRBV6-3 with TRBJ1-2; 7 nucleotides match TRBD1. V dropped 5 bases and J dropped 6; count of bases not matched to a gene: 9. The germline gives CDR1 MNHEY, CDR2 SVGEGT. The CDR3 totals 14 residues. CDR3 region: CASSPIQGLDGYTF. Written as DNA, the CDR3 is TGTGCCAGCAGTCCGATACAGGGGTTGGATGGCTACACCTTC.

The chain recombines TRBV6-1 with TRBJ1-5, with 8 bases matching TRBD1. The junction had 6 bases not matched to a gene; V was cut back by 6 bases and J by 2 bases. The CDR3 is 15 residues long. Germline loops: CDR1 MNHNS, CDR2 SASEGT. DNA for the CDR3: TGTGCCAGCAGGGCGACAGGGGTAGGCAATCAGCCCCAGCATTTT. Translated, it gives CASRATGVGNQPQHF.

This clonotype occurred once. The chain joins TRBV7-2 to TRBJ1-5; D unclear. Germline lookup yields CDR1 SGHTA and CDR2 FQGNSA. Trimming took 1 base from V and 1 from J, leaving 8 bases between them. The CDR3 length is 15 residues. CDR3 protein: CASSLEGGSNQPQHF. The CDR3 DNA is TGTGCCAGCAGCTTAGAGGGAGGGAGCAATCAGCCCCAGCATTTT.

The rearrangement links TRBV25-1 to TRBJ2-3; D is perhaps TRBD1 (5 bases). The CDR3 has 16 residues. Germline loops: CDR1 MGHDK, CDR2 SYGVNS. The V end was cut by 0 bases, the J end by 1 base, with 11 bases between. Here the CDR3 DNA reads TGTGCCAGCAGTGAATACCAGGGCGTTGGCACAGATACGCAGTATTTT. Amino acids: CASSEYQGVGTDTQYF.

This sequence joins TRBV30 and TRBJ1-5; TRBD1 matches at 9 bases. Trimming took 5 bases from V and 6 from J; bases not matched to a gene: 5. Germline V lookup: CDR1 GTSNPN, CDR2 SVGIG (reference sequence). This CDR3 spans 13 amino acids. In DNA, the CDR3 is TGTGCCTGGGGGGGACAGGGAAGTCAGCCCCAGCATTTT. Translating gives CAWGGQGSQPQHF.

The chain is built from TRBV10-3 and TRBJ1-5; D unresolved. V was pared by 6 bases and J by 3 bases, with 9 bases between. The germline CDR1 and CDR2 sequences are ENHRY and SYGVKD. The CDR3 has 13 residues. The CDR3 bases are TGTGCCATCAGGGACCGAAACAATCAGCCCCAGCATTTT. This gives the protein CAIRDRNNQPQHF.

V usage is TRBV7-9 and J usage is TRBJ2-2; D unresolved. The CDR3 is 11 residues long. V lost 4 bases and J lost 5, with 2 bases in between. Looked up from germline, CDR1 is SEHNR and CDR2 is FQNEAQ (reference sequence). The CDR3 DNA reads TGTGCCAGCAGCTCAACCGGGGAGCTGTTTTTT. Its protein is CASSSTGELFF.

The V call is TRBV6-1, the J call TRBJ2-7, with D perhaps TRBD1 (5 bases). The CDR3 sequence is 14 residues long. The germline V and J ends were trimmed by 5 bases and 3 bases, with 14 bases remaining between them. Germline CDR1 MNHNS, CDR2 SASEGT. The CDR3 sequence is CASSSDRNGYEQYF. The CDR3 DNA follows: TGTGCCAGCAGTTCTGACAGAAACGGCTACGAGCAGTACTTC.

DNA of the CDR3: TGTGCCAGCAAGGGACACGGATATGGCTACACCTTC. It translates to CASKGHGYGYTF. This rearrangement joins TRBV27 to TRBJ1-2, with D maybe TRBD1 (6 bases). V was clipped by 7 bases and J by 5 bases, with 11 bases between them. CDR3 length equals 12 residues. The germline V gene has CDR1 MNHEY and CDR2 SMNVEV (reference sequence).

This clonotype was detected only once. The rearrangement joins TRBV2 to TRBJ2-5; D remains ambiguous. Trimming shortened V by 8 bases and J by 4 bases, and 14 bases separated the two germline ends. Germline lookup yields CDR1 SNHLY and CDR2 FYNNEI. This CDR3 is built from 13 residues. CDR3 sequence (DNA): TGTGCCAGCTCGGTTAGCTTGGTAGAGACCCAGTACTTC. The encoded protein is CASSVSLVETQYF.

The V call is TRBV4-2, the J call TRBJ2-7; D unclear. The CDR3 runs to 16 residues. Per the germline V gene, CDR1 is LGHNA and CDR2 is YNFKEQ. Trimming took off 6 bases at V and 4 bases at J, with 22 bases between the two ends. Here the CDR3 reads CASRQEDENMIYEQYF. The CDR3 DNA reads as TGTGCCAGCAGGCAGGAAGATGAGAACATGATTTACGAGCAGTACTTC.

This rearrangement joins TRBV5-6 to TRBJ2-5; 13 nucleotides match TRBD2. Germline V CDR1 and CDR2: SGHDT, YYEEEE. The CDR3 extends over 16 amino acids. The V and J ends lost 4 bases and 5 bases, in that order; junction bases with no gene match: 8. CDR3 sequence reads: CASSPGLAGDRETQYF. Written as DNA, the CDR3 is TGTGCCAGCAGCCCTGGACTAGCGGGAGATCGGGAGACCCAGTACTTC. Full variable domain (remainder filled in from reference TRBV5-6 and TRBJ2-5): DAGVTQSPTHLIKTRGQQVTLRCSPKSGHDTVSWYQQALGQGPQFIFQYYEEEERQRGNFPDRFSGHQFPNYSSELNVNALLLGDSALYLCASSPGLAGDRETQYFGPGTRLLVL.

Written as DNA, the CDR3 is TGTGCCAGCAGCTCCGTGTTTTCCTACGAGCAGTACTTC. This translates into CASSSVFSYEQYF. This sequence joins TRBV7-9 and TRBJ2-7; D is unclear. The CDR3 has 13 residues. V shed 4 bases and J shed 1 base, with 8 bases lying between them. Germline V gene data show CDR1 as SEHNR and CDR2 as FQNEAQ (reference sequence).

The CDR3 coding sequence is TGTGCCAGCAGCGCCTCGGGACTAGCGGGAGACAATGAGCAGTTCTTC. Translation: CASSASGLAGDNEQFF. This chain uses TRBV5-4 with TRBJ2-1; 14 bases are shared with TRBD2. This CDR3 region has 16 residues. V shed 4 bases, J shed 5 bases, and the junction held 5 bases outside the gene matches. Per the germline V gene, CDR1 is SGHNT and CDR2 is YYREEE (reference sequence).

CDR3 residues: CSVRKTINTMVFF. The CDR3 DNA reads TGCAGCGTCCGCAAGACAATAAACACTATGGTTTTCTTT. The rearrangement uses TRBV29-1 and TRBJ1-1; D gene uncertain. CDR3 length: 13 residues. Germline V gene sequence: CDR1 SQVTM, CDR2 ANQGSEA. Trimming pared 6 bases from V and 13 bases from J, leaving 24 bases between.

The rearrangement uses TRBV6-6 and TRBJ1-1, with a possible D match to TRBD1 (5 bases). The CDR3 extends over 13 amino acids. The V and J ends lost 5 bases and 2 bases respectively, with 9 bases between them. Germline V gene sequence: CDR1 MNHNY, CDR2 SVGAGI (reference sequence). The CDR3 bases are TGTGCCAGCAGTAAAAGGGGAAACACTGAAGCTTTCTTT. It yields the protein CASSKRGNTEAFF.

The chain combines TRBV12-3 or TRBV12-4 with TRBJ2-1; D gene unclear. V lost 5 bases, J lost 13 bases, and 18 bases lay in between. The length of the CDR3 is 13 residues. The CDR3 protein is CASSPGRQTVQFF. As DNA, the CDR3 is TGTGCCAGCAGTCCTGGACGGCAAACTGTTCAGTTCTTC.